The sequence of this T cell receptor beta chain was determined in a study of chemoradiotherapy in HPV16-positive cancers. Study in general: Functional T-cell assays on a couple of HPV16-positive patients' cells defined candidate HPV-specific clones and common TCR motifs. Study-wide findings and caveats: Better recurrence-free survival went with HPV-responsive T-cell expansion in HPV16-positive patients. Candidate HPV-specific clones and E7-related TCR motifs grew in tumor during treatment.

The method was immunoSEQ multiplex PCR; TCRdb's version includes in-frame clones alone and lacks a portion of them. Among roughly 3,300 clones listed, more than 90% were seen once. As for this clone: Its specificity is not known.

This CDR3 comprises 14 residues. Germline assignment: CDR1 MNHEY and CDR2 SMNVEV (reference sequence). The V end was cut by 2 bases, the J end by 7 bases, with 14 bases between. Over chemoradiotherapy, repertoires were sampled more than once. J is TRBJ1-1 and V is TRBV27; D may be TRBD1 (6 bases). Sampling was conducted from a patient who underwent chemoradiotherapy. The receptor comes from a human donor with HPV-associated anogenital cancer. Here the CDR3 reads CASSLQGISLEAFF. In nucleotides, the CDR3 is TGTGCCAGCAGTTTACAGGGGATATCCCTTGAAGCTTTCTTT.